This T cell receptor (beta chain) was found in a study of cytomegalovirus exposure and HLA in healthy donors. Whole-study findings and limits: A prior analysis recorded that most TCR beta V segments were productive about 87% or about 30% of the time. A later analysis showed that HLA-associated TCR beta chains had undergone more clonal expansion than equally common others. Rarity characterized most TCR sequences, yet some public TCRs appeared in many donors.

Regarding this clone: As yet, its antigen is unknown.

The PCR ran on 60 Vbeta and 13 Jbeta primers. Method: immunoSEQ multiplex PCR; TCRdb's copy keeps in-frame clones and lacks some. The table includes around 88,000 clones, 74% detected once. The donors were healthy bone marrow donors. The clonotype was recovered from a male donor in good health and CMV-seronegative. The specimen was PBMCs.

The CDR3 DNA sequence: TGCGCCAGCAGCTTGGGAGGAGTGGGGCGTGAAAAACTGTTTTTT. It translates to CASSLGGVGREKLFF. The chain combines TRBV5-1 with TRBJ1-4; maybe TRBD1 (5 bases). V was trimmed by 0 bases and J by 7 bases, leaving 13 bases between them. There are 15 residues in the CDR3. Germline CDR1 and CDR2: SGHRS and YFSETQ.